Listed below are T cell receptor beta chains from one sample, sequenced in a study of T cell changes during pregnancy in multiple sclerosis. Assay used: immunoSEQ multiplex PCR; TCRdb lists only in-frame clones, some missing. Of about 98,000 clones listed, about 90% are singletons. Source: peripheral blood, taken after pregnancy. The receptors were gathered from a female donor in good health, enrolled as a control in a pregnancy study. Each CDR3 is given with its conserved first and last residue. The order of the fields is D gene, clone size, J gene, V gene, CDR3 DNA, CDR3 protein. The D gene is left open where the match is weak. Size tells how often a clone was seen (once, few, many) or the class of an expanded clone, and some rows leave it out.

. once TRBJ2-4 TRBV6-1 TGTGCCAGCAGTGATCGGCAGGGGTTAAAAAACATTCAGTACTTC CASSDRQGLKNIQYF
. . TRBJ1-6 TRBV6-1 TGTGCCACCCCAGGGTTTACCTATAATTCACCCCTCCACTTT CATPGFTYNSPLHF
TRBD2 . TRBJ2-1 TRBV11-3 TGTGCCAGCAGCCAGACTAGCGGGAGTGATTACAATGAGCAGTTCTTC CASSQTSGSDYNEQFF
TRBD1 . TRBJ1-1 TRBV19 TGTGCCACCGCACAGGGGGCCACTGAAGCTTTCTTT CATAQGATEAFF
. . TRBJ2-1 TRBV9 TGTGCCAGCAGCGTAGATAGGGGTCTCTCCTACAATGAGCAGTTCTTC CASSVDRGLSYNEQFF
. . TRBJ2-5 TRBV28 TGTGCCAGCAGTTTTCCGGGAGCTACTAGGGAGACCCAGTACTTC CASSFPGATRETQYF
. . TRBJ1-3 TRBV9 TGTGCCAGCAGCGTAGGGGGAGCTGGAAACACCATATATTTT CASSVGGAGNTIYF
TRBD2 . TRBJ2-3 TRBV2 TGTGCCAGCAGTGTAACTAGCGGGGGCCGAGATACGCAGTATTTT CASSVTSGGRDTQYF
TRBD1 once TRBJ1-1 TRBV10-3 TGTGCCATCAGAGGGACAGGACAGCTGAAAGCTTTCTTT CAIRGTGQLKAFF
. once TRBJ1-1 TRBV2 TGTGCCAGCAGTGTCGGCAGGATGAACACTGAAGCTTTCTTT CASSVGRMNTEAFF
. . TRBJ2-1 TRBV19 TGTGCCAGTAGTTACTACCCCTACAATGAGCAGTTCTTC CASSYYPYNEQFF
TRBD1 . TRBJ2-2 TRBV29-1 TGCAGCGCCGCCGACAGGGGGCTAGGGGAGCTGTTTTTT CSAADRGLGELFF
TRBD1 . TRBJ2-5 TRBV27 TGTGCCAGCAGTCCGGACAACAGGGGACGACAAGAGACCCAGTACTTC CASSPDNRGRQETQYF
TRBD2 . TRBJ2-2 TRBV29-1 TGCAGCGCCGGACTAGCGGGGGGCACCGGGGAGCTGTTTTTT CSAGLAGGTGELFF
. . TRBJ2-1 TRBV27 TGTGCCAGCAGTCCCAGGTCTCCTGAGCAGTTCTTC CASSPRSPEQFF
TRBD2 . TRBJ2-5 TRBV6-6 TGTGCCAGCAGTCCCTTGACGGGAGGGCAAGAGACCCAGTACTTC CASSPLTGGQETQYF
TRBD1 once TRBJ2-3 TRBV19 TGTGCCAGTACCCCTGACAGGGGGGCAGATACGCAGTATTTT CASTPDRGADTQYF
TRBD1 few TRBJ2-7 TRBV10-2 TGCGCCAGCAGTGAACCGGGACAGGGGTACGAGCAGTACTTC CASSEPGQGYEQYF